Listed below are T cell receptor beta chains from one sample, sequenced in a study of shared clonotypes between healthy human individuals. The assay was immunoSEQ multiplex PCR, and TCRdb's table has in-frame clones only and misses some. In the table there are around 550,000 clones, 90% to 95% of which are singletons. Sequencing was done on a sample of naive CD8+ T cells sorted from blood. The source of these receptors is a young woman in good health. Both conserved end residues are part of each CDR3. A D gene is named only where the DNA matches it firmly. Size is stated for part of the rows, as once, few or many counts, or as a class when the clone is expanded.

- TRBJ2-7 - TRBV28 CASSLQWGEDGEQYF TGTGCCAGCAGTCTGCAGTGGGGGGAGGACGGCGAGCAGTACTTC
- TRBJ2-1 - TRBV6-5 CASSYSEGNEQFF TGTGCCAGCAGTTACTCGGAGGGCAATGAGCAGTTCTTC
- TRBJ2-3 TRBD2 TRBV13 CASSPGLSDTQYF TGTGCCAGCAGCCCGGGACTATCAGATACGCAGTATTTT
- TRBJ2-3 TRBD2 TRBV10-2 CASRWTSGRVSTFPSTDTQYF TGCGCCAGCAGGTGGACTAGCGGGAGAGTATCAACGTTCCCCAGCACAGATACGCAGTATTTT
- TRBJ2-5 TRBD2 TRBV9 CASSVGSTSGREYF TGTGCCAGCAGCGTAGGATCAACTAGCGGGAGGGAGTACTTC
- TRBJ1-5 - TRBV27 CASSLSAPGPVEDQPQHF TGTGCCAGCAGTTTATCCGCTCCGGGACCCGTAGAAGATCAGCCCCAGCATTTT
- TRBJ2-7 - TRBV27 CASSTGWTYEQYF TGTGCCAGCAGCACAGGGTGGACCTACGAGCAGTACTTC
- TRBJ2-7 - TRBV19 CASSTGITYEQYF TGTGCCAGTAGTACGGGTATCACCTACGAGCAGTACTTC
- TRBJ2-7 TRBD1 TRBV27 CASSTTRGPSYEQYF TGTGCCAGCAGCACAACCAGGGGGCCTTCCTACGAGCAGTACTTC
- TRBJ2-7 - TRBV2 CASSGQTGYSYEQYF TGTGCCAGCAGTGGACAAACAGGTTACTCCTACGAGCAGTACTTC
once TRBJ2-7 - TRBV28 CASSFSSGTGEQYF TGTGCCAGCAGTTTTTCTAGCGGGACAGGAGAGCAGTACTTC
- TRBJ1-5 - TRBV25-1 CASSEDGGYSNQPQHF TGTGCCAGCAGTGAAGACGGGGGGTATAGCAATCAGCCCCAGCATTTT
once TRBJ2-4 - TRBV28 CASSHGAAKNIQYF TGTGCCAGCAGCCATGGAGCAGCCAAAAACATTCAGTACTTC
- TRBJ2-3 - TRBV5-5 CASSLSLASSTDTQYF TGTGCCAGCAGCTTATCCCTAGCGAGTAGCACAGATACGCAGTATTTT
- TRBJ1-1 - TRBV4-1 CASSLDKVEAFF TGCGCCAGCAGTCTGGACAAGGTCGAAGCTTTCTTT
- TRBJ1-2 TRBD1 TRBV11-2 CAVKGTDSYGYTF TGTGCCGTAAAAGGGACAGACTCCTATGGCTACACCTTC
- TRBJ1-2 TRBD1 TRBV27 CASKGTGGYGYTF TGTGCCAGCAAAGGGACAGGGGGCTATGGCTACACCTTC
- TRBJ2-7 - TRBV10-1 CASSDTGSEQGLSEQYF TGCGCCAGCAGTGATACGGGGTCGGAACAGGGCCTCTCCGAGCAGTACTTC
- TRBJ2-3 - TRBV6-5 CASSFSGASTDTQYF TGTGCCAGCAGTTTTTCCGGGGCTAGCACAGATACGCAGTATTTT
- TRBJ2-7 - TRBV2 CASSGARYEQYF TGTGCCAGCAGTGGGGCCAGATACGAGCAGTACTTC
- TRBJ2-2 - TRBV28 CASSSDLNANTGELFF TGTGCCAGCAGTTCGGACTTAAACGCGAACACCGGGGAGCTGTTTTTT
- TRBJ2-7 - TRBV2 CASDPGETYEQYF TGTGCCAGCGATCCCGGGGAAACCTACGAGCAGTACTTC
once TRBJ2-7 - TRBV9 CASSVGPNYEQYF TGTGCCAGCAGCGTAGGGCCCAACTACGAGCAGTACTTC
- TRBJ1-2 - TRBV25-1 CASMDGNYGYTF TGTGCCAGCATGGACGGCAACTATGGCTACACCTTC
few TRBJ2-7 TRBD1 TRBV11-2 CASSQTGVLMYEQYF TGTGCCAGCAGCCAGACAGGGGTCCTTATGTACGAGCAGTACTTC
- TRBJ2-7 - TRBV28 CATFEGSSSYEQYF TGTGCCACCTTCGAGGGGTCGAGCTCCTACGAGCAGTACTTC
once TRBJ2-7 - TRBV10-3 CAISEKPYEQYF TGTGCCATCAGTGAAAAACCATACGAGCAGTACTTC
once TRBJ1-2 TRBD1 TRBV28 CASSPTRTGHNGYTF TGTGCCAGCAGTCCTACTAGGACAGGTCACAATGGCTACACCTTC
- TRBJ2-7 TRBD2 TRBV25-1 CASSAGTTSGKYEQYF TGTGCCAGCAGTGCTGGTACGACTAGCGGGAAATACGAGCAGTACTTC
- TRBJ2-2 - TRBV27 CASSISGGELFF TGTGCCAGCAGCATTAGCGGCGGGGAGCTGTTTTTT
- TRBJ2-1 TRBD1 TRBV28 CATGTGEGEQFF TGTGCCACTGGGACAGGGGAGGGTGAGCAGTTCTTC
- TRBJ2-6 - TRBV19 CASQPLTSGANVLTF TGTGCCAGTCAACCCCTCACTTCTGGGGCCAACGTCCTGACTTTC
- TRBJ2-3 - TRBV27 CASSLAGQPPSTDTQYF TGTGCCAGCAGTCTCGCGGGACAGCCCCCTAGCACAGATACGCAGTATTTT
- TRBJ2-7 TRBD2 TRBV11-2 CASSLGAGDTYEQYF TGTGCCAGCAGCTTAGGTGCGGGAGACACCTACGAGCAGTACTTC
- TRBJ2-5 TRBD1 TRBV2 CASRPQGAGETQYF TGTGCCAGCAGACCCCAGGGGGCTGGGGAGACCCAGTACTTC
- TRBJ2-7 - TRBV4-1 CASSQDLGSDSYEQYF TGCGCCAGCAGCCAAGATCTGGGGAGCGATTCCTACGAGCAGTACTTC
- TRBJ1-1 - TRBV10-1 CASSDNHRVELRSEAFF TGCGCCAGCAGTGATAATCACAGGGTTGAATTAAGGTCTGAAGCTTTCTTT
once TRBJ1-1 - TRBV19 CASSIDLPGDAFF TGTGCCAGTAGTATAGATCTCCCAGGCGACGCTTTCTTT
- TRBJ2-1 - TRBV13 CASSQESLTYNEQFF TGTGCCAGCAGCCAAGAATCACTCACGTACAATGAGCAGTTCTTC
- TRBJ2-5 TRBD2 TRBV7-8 CASSLFFGGTTLETQYF TGTGCCAGCAGCTTATTTTTTGGCGGGACTACCCTAGAGACCCAGTACTTC
- TRBJ2-7 - TRBV28 CASRLQGSDEQYF TGTGCCAGCAGATTACAGGGATCCGACGAGCAGTACTTC
- TRBJ1-4 TRBD1 TRBV6-1 CASSEGAGRGLFEKLFF TGTGCCAGCAGTGAAGGGGCCGGGAGGGGGCTTTTTGAAAAACTGTTTTTT
- TRBJ2-3 - TRBV19 CASSILTSDTQYF TGTGCCAGTAGTATTTTGACCTCGGATACGCAGTATTTT
- TRBJ2-7 TRBD1 TRBV5-4 CASSTRTGGSYEQYF TGTGCCAGCAGCACCCGGACAGGGGGCTCCTACGAGCAGTACTTC
- TRBJ2-7 - TRBV18 CASSPPTGVFEQYF TGTGCCAGCTCCCCCCCCACGGGAGTATTCGAGCAGTACTTC
- TRBJ2-7 - TRBV29-1 CSVGTGTGGYEQYF TGCAGCGTTGGAACCGGGACCGGGGGCTACGAGCAGTACTTC
- TRBJ1-5 - TRBV15 CATSRDPGPSNQPRHF TGTGCCACCAGCAGAGATCCAGGGCCAAGCAATCAGCCCCGGCATTTT
- TRBJ2-2 TRBD2 TRBV7-6 CASSITSGRAGELFF TGTGCCAGCAGCATTACTAGCGGGAGGGCCGGGGAGCTGTTTTTT
- TRBJ2-5 - TRBV6-5 CASSYFGGSQETQYF TGTGCCAGCAGTTACTTTGGGGGCTCACAAGAGACCCAGTACTTC
- TRBJ1-5 TRBD1 TRBV4-2 CASSLVGQGNQPQHF TGTGCCAGCAGCTTGGTCGGACAGGGGAATCAGCCCCAGCATTTT
- TRBJ2-2 - TRBV4-1 CASSQDSLADTYTGELFF TGCGCCAGCAGCCAAGATAGTCTGGCGGACACCTACACCGGGGAGCTGTTTTTT
- TRBJ2-3 - TRBV13 CASSTKLGVADTQYF TGTGCCAGCAGCACCAAGCTCGGAGTGGCAGATACGCAGTATTTT
- TRBJ1-2 - TRBV7-9 CAVGTMGGYTF TGTGCCGTCGGGACAATGGGGGGCTACACCTTC
- TRBJ2-7 - TRBV29-1 CSASGTSTYEQYF TGCAGCGCGTCCGGGACTTCGACCTACGAGCAGTACTTC
- TRBJ1-2 TRBD1 TRBV19 CASTTGLVGYTF TGTGCCAGTACGACAGGGCTTGTCGGCTACACCTTC
- TRBJ1-2 - TRBV6-1 CASSDPGGYGYTF TGTGCCAGCAGCGACCCGGGAGGGTATGGCTACACCTTC
- TRBJ1-1 TRBD1 TRBV5-8 CASSLGWTGTVAEAFF TGTGCCAGCAGCTTGGGGTGGACAGGGACTGTGGCTGAAGCTTTCTTT